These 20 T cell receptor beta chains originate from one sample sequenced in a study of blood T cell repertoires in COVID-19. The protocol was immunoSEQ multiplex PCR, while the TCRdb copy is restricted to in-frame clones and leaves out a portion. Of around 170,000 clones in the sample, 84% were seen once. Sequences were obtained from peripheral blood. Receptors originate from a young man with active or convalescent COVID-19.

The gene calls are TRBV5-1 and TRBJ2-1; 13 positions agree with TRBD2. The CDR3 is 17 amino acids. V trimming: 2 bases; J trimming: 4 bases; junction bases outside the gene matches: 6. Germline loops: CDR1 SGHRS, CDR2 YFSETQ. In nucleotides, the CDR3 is TGCGCCAGCAGCTTTACTAGCGGGAGGGCCGGATACAATGAGCAGTTCTTC. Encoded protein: CASSFTSGRAGYNEQFF. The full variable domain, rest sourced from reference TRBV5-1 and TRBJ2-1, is KAGVTQTPRYLIKTRGQQVTLSCSPISGHRSVSWYQQTPGQGLQFLFEYFSETQRNKGNFPGRFSGRQFSNSRSEMNVSTLELGDSALYLCASSFTSGRAGYNEQFFGPGTRLTVL.

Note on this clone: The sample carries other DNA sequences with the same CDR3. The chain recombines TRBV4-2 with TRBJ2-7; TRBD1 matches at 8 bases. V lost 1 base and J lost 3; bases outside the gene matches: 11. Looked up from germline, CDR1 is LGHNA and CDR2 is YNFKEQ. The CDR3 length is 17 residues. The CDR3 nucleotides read TGTGCCAGCAGCCAAGTTGACAGGGGCCTCGCGAGCTACGAGCAGTACTTC. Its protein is CASSQVDRGLASYEQYF.

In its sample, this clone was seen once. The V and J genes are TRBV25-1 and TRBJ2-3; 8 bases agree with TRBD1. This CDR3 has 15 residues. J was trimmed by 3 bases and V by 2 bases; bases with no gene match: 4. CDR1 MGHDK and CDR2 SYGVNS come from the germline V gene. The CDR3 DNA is TGTGCCAGCAGTGAACCCCGGGACAGGACAGATACGCAGTATTTT. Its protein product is CASSEPRDRTDTQYF.

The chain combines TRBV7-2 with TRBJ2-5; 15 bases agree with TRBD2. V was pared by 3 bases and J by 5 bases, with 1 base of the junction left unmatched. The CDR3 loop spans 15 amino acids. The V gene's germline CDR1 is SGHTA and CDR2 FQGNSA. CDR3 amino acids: CASSFGLAGGETQYF. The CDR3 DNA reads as TGTGCCAGCAGCTTCGGACTAGCGGGAGGGGAGACCCAGTACTTC. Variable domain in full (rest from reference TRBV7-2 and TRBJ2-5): GAGVSQSPSNKVTEKGKDVELRCDPISGHTALYWYRQSLGQGLEFLIYFQGNSAPDKSGLPSDRFSAERTGGSVSTLTIQRTQQEDSAVYLCASSFGLAGGETQYFGPGTRLLVL.

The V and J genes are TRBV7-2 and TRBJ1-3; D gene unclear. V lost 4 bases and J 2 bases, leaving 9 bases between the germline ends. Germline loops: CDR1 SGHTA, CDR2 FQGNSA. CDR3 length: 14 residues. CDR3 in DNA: TGTGCCAGCAGCTGGGCCGGGGCTGGAAACACCATATATTTT. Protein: CASSWAGAGNTIYF.

The CDR3 bases are TGTGCCAGCAACCCCTCGACAGGTTACGAGCAGTACTTC. The encoded protein is CASNPSTGYEQYF. V and J are TRBV5-5 and TRBJ2-7; TRBD1 is a possible D gene (6 bases). The V and J ends lost 6 bases and 4 bases respectively, with 14 bases between them. The CDR3 runs 13 residues. The germline V gene encodes CDR1 SGHKS and CDR2 YYEKEE (reference sequence).

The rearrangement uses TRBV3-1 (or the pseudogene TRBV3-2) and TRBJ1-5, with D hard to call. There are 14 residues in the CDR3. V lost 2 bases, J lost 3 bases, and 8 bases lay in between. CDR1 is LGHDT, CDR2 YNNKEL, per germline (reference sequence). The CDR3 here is CASSQKQFNQPQHF. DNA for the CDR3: TGTGCCAGCAGCCAAAAACAGTTCAATCAGCCCCAGCATTTT.

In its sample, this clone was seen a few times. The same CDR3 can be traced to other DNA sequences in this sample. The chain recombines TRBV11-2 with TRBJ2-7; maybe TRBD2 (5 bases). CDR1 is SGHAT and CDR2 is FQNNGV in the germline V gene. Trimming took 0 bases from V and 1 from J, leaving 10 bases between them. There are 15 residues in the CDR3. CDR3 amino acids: CASSLEGRGSYEQYF. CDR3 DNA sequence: TGTGCCAGCAGCTTAGAAGGTAGAGGGTCCTACGAGCAGTACTTC.

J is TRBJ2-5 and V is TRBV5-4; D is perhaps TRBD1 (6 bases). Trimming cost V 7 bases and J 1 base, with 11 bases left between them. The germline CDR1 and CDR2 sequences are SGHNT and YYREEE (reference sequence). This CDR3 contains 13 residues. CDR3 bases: TGTGCCAGCGGGGGCGGCGGCCAAGAGACCCAGTACTTC. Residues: CASGGGGQETQYF.

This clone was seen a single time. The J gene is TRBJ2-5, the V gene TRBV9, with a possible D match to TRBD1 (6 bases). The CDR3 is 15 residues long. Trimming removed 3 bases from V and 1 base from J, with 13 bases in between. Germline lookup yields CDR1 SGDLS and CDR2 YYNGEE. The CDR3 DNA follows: TGTGCCAGCAGCGCTCGAAACAGGGTCCAAGAGACCCAGTACTTC. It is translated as CASSARNRVQETQYF.

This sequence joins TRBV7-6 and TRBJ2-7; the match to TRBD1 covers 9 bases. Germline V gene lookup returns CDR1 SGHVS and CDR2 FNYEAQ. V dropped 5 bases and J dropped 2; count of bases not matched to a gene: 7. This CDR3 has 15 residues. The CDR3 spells CASSPGTGNPYEQYF. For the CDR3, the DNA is TGTGCCAGCAGCCCTGGGACAGGGAATCCCTACGAGCAGTACTTC. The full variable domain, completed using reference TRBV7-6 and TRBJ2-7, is GAGVSQSPRYKVTKRGQDVALRCDPISGHVSLYWYRQALGQGPEFLTYFNYEAQQDKSGLPNDRFSAERPEGSISTLTIQRTEQRDSAMYRCASSPGTGNPYEQYFGPGTRLTVT.

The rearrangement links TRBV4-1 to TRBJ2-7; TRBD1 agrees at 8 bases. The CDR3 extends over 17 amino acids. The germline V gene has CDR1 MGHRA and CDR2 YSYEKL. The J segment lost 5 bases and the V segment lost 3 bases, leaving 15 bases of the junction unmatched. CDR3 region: CASSQLRVSDRAHEQYF. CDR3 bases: TGCGCCAGCAGCCAGCTAAGGGTCTCGGACAGGGCTCACGAGCAGTACTTC.

CDR3 in DNA: TGCGCCAGCAGCTTGACAGAGAACACTGAAGCTTTCTTT. This translates into CASSLTENTEAFF. The chain has TRBV5-1 and TRBJ1-1; D gene ambiguous. The length of the CDR3 is 13 residues. The V and J ends lost 1 base and 1 base respectively, with 5 bases between them. Per the germline V gene, CDR1 is SGHRS and CDR2 is YFSETQ.

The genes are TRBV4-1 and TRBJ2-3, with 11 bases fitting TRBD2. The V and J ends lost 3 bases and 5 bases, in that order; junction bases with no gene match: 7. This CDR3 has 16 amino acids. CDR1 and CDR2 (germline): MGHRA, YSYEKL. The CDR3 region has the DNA TGCGCCAGCAGCCATAAGACTAGCGGGGTTGGAGATACGCAGTATTTT. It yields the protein CASSHKTSGVGDTQYF.

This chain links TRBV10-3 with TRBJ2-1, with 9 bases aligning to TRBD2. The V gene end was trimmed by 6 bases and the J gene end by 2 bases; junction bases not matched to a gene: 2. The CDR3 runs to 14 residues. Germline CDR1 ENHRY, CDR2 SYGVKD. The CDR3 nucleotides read TGTGCCATCAGGACTAGCGGACCCTACAATGAGCAGTTCTTC. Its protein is CAIRTSGPYNEQFF.

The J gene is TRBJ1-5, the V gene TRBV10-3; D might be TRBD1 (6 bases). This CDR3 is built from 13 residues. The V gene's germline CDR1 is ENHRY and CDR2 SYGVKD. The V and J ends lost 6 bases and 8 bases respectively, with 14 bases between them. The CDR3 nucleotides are TGTGCCATCAGCCCGACAGGAGTAGAGCCCCAGCATTTT. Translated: CAISPTGVEPQHF.

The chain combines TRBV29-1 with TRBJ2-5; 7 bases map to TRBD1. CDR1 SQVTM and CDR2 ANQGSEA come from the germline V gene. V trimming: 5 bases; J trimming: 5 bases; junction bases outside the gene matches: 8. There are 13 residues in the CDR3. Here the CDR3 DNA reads TGCAGCGTTCAGGAACAGGGGCGGGAGACCCAGTACTTC. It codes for CSVQEQGRETQYF.

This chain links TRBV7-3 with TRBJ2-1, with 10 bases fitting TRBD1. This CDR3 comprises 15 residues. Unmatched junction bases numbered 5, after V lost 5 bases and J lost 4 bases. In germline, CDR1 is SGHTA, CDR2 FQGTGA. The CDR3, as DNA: TGTGCCAGCAGCATGACAGGGGGCCCGTACAATGAGCAGTTCTTC. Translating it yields CASSMTGGPYNEQFF.

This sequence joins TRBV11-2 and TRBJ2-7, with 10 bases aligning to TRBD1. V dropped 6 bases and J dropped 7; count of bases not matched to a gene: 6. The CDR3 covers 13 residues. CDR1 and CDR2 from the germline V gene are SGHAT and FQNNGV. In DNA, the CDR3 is TGTGCCAGCAGGCGGACAGGGGGAAGGGAGCAGTACTTC. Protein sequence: CASRRTGGREQYF. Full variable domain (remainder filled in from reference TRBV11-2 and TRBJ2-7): EAGVAQSPRYKIIEKRQSVAFWCNPISGHATLYWYQQILGQGPKLLIQFQNNGVVDDSQLPKDRFSAERLKGVDSTLKIQPAKLEDSAVYLCASRRTGGREQYFGPGTRLTVT.

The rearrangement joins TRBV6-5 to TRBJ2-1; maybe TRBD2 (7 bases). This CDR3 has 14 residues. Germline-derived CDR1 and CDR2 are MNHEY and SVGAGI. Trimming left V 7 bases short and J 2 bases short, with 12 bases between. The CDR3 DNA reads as TGTGCCAGCACTCGGGGGGCTCCCTACAATGAGCAGTTCTTC. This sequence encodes CASTRGAPYNEQFF.